The entry that follows covers one T cell receptor beta chain sequence. The germline V gene encodes CDR1 SGHDT and CDR2 YYEEEE. The germline V and J ends were trimmed by 4 bases and 2 bases, with 10 bases remaining between them. The CDR3 consists of 13 residues. This specimen comes from a study of cytomegalovirus exposure and HLA in healthy donors. The primer mix had 60 Vbeta and 13 Jbeta primers. Assay: immunoSEQ multiplex PCR; the TCRdb copy retains only in-frame clones and omits some. The sample has about 300,000 clones; roughly 88% are singletons. This chain connects TRBV5-6 to TRBJ2-7; D is unclear. The sequencing input was PBMCs. The sequence was collected from a middle-aged man in good health and CMV-seropositive. The chain's CDR3 is CASSPGSTYEQYF. The DNA of the CDR3 is TGTGCCAGCAGCCCCGGGTCAACCTACGAGCAGTACTTC.